The 8 T cell receptor beta chains below all came from one sample that was sequenced in a study of blood T cell repertoires in COVID-19. The data were produced by immunoSEQ multiplex PCR, yet TCRdb's version contains in-frame clones alone and is incomplete. The sample carries some 30,000 clones, 70% to 90% recorded once. Specimen: peripheral blood. These receptors originate from a human donor in a cohort sampled during active COVID-19.

This clone is a singleton in its sample. The V and J genes are TRBV30 and TRBJ1-6, with no clear D. Germline values: CDR1 GTSNPN, CDR2 SVGIG (reference sequence). The CDR3 has 15 amino acids. Deletions cut 2 bases from V and 4 bases from J, with 12 bases between. CDR3 protein: CAWSKSLFYNSPLHF. Here the CDR3 DNA reads TGTGCCTGGAGTAAGAGTCTCTTTTATAATTCACCCCTCCACTTT.

This chain connects TRBV9 to TRBJ1-2, with D tentatively TRBD1 (5 bases). Trimming cost V 4 bases and J 6 bases, with 16 bases left between them. CDR3 length: 14 residues. CDR1 SGDLS and CDR2 YYNGEE come from the germline V gene. The CDR3 DNA follows: TGTGCCAGCAGCCCTTGGACGCGGGGCGATGGCTACACCTTC. This codes for CASSPWTRGDGYTF.

This chain links TRBV7-8 with TRBJ2-7; D not resolved. V lost 5 bases and J 0 bases, leaving 5 bases between the germline ends. CDR1 and CDR2 (germline): SGHVS, FQNEAQ. The length of the CDR3 is 12 residues. CDR3 DNA sequence: TGTGCCAGCAGCCTGAGCTCCTACGAGCAGTACTTC. Its protein is CASSLSSYEQYF.

This sequence joins TRBV7-9 and TRBJ1-1; possible D gene TRBD1, 6 bases. The CDR3 extends over 14 amino acids. Trimming shortened V by 4 bases and J by 1 base, and 10 bases separated the two germline ends. Germline values: CDR1 SEHNR, CDR2 FQNEAQ (reference sequence). The CDR3 nucleotides read TGTGCCAGCAGCTCCCAGACAGGGAACACTGAAGCTTTCTTT. Amino acid sequence: CASSSQTGNTEAFF.

This chain connects TRBV28 to TRBJ1-1; a possible D gene is TRBD1 (6 bases). Trimming pared 5 bases from V and 8 bases from J, leaving 12 bases between. Germline V lookup: CDR1 MDHEN, CDR2 SYDVKM. CDR3 length: 12 amino acids. CDR3 DNA: TGTGCCAGCAGTCAGGGGAGAAGGGAAGCTTTCTTT. Translated, it gives CASSQGRREAFF.

The rearrangement joins TRBV3-1 (or the pseudogene TRBV3-2) to TRBJ1-3, with 7 nucleotides matching TRBD1. Trimming at V came to 1 base and at J to 0 bases, leaving 6 bases not matched to a gene. The germline CDR1 and CDR2 sequences are LGHDT and YNNKEL (reference sequence). This CDR3 contains 17 residues. This CDR3 is CASSQAQTGISGNTIYF. The CDR3 coding sequence is TGTGCCAGCAGCCAAGCCCAGACAGGGATCTCTGGAAACACCATATATTTT.

This chain connects TRBV2 to TRBJ1-4; perhaps TRBD1 as D (6 bases). The V end was cut by 8 bases, the J end by 1 base, with 11 bases between. The germline CDR1 and CDR2 sequences are SNHLY and FYNNEI. There are 14 residues in the CDR3. CDR3 in amino acids: CASVADRTNEKLFF. The CDR3 nucleotides read TGTGCCAGCGTCGCGGACAGAACTAATGAAAAACTGTTTTTT.

V usage is TRBV6-5 and J usage is TRBJ1-5; TRBD1 matches at 8 bases. The CDR3 has 15 residues. V lost 6 bases and J lost 9; bases outside the gene matches: 13. CDR1 is MNHEY and CDR2 is SVGAGI in the germline V gene. The CDR3 is CASRQTGDLGRPQHF. Written as DNA, the CDR3 is TGTGCCAGCAGGCAGACAGGGGACCTCGGGCGGCCCCAGCATTTT.